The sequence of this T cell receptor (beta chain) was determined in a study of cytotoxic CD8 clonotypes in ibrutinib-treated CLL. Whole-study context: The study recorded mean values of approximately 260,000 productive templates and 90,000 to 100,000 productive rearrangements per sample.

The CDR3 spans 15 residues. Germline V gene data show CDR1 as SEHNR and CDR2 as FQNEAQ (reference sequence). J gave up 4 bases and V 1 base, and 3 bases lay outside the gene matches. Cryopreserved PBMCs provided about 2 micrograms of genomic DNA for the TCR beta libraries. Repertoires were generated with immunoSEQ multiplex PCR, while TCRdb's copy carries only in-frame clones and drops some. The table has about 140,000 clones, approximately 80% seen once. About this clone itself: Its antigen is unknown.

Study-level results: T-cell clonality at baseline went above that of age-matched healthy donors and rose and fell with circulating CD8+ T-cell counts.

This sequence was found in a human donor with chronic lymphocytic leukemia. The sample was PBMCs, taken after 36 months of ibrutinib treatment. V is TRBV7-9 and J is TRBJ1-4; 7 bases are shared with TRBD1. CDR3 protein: CASSLGGQHNEKLFF. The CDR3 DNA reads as TGTGCCAGCAGCTTAGGGGGACAGCATAATGAAAAACTGTTTTTT. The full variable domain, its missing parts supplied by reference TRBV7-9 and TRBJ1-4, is DTGVSQNPRHKITKRGQNVTFRCDPISEHNRLYWYRQTLGQGPEFLTYFQNEAQLEKSRLLSDRFSAERPKGSFSTLEIQRTEQGDSAMYLCASSLGGQHNEKLFFGSGTQLSVL.